The clone carrying this T cell receptor beta chain was detected only a few times. These data come from a study of T cells after yellow fever vaccination. V lost 4 bases, J lost 5 bases, and 9 bases stayed unmatched. The CDR3 runs 16 residues. In germline, CDR1 is SNHLY, CDR2 FYNNEI. From the 5' RACE reads, TCRdb called clonotypes with MiXCR, one entry per CDR3 protein. The sample holds hundreds of thousands of distinct CDR3 sequences, roughly 14% seen once. The rearrangement links TRBV2 to TRBJ2-7; 12 positions match TRBD2. The sample here was PBMCs, taken on the day of the yellow fever booster vaccination. This TCR came from a young man who received the YFV17D yellow fever vaccine. CDR3 amino acids: CASSVALAGGNDEQYF. CDR3 DNA sequence: TGTGCCAGCAGTGTGGCCCTAGCGGGAGGGAACGACGAGCAGTACTTC.